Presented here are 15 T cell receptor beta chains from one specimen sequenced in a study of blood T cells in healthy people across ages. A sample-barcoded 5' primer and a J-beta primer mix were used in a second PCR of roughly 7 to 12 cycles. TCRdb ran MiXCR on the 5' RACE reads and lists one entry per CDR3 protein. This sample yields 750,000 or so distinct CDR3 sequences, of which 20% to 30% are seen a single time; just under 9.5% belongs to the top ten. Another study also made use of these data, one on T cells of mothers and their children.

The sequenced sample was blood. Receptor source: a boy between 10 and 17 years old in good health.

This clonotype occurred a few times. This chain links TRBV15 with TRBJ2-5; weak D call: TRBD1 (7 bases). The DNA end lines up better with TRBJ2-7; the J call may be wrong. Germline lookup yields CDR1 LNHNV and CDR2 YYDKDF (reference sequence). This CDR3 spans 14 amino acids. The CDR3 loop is CATSRVQGGYEQYF. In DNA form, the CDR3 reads TGTGCCACCAGCAGAGTTCAGGGGGGCTACGAGCAGTACTTC.

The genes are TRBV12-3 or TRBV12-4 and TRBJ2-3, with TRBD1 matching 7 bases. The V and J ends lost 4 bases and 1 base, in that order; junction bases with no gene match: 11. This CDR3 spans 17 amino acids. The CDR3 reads CASSSPGQTLRTDTQYF. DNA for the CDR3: TGTGCCAGCAGTTCTCCGGGACAGACACTTCGCACAGATACGCAGTATTTT.

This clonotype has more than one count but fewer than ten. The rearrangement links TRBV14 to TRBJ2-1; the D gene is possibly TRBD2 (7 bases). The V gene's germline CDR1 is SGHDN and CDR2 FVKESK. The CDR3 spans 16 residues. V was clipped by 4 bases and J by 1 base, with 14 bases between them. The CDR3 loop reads CASSPLRGGSYNEQFF. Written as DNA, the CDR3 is TGTGCCAGCAGCCCCCTTAGGGGGGGGTCCTACAATGAGCAGTTCTTC.

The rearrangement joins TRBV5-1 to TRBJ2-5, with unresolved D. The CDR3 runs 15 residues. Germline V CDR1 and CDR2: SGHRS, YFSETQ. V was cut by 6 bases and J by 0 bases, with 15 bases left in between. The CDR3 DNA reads TGCGCCAGCATGCTCGCCCCGTTAAACCAAGAGACCCAGTACTTC. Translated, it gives CASMLAPLNQETQYF.

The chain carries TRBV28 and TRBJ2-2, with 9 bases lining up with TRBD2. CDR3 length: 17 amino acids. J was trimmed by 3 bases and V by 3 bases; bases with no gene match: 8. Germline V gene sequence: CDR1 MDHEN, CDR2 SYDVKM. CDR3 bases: TGTGCCAGCAGTTTTGAGCTAGCGGGAAGGGACACCGGGGAGCTGTTTTTT. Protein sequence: CASSFELAGRDTGELFF.

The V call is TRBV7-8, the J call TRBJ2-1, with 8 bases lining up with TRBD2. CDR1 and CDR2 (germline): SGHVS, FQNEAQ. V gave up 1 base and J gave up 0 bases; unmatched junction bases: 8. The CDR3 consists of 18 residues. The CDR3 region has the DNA TGTGCCAGCAGCTTAGTTGGGATTAGCGGGGTCTCCTACAATGAGCAGTTCTTC. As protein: CASSLVGISGVSYNEQFF.

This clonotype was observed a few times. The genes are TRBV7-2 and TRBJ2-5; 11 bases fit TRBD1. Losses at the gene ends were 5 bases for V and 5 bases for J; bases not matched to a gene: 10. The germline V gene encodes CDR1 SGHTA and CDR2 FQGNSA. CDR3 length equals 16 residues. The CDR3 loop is CASSRDRDRGSETQYF. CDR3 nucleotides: TGTGCCAGCAGCCGGGACCGGGACAGGGGGTCGGAGACCCAGTACTTC.

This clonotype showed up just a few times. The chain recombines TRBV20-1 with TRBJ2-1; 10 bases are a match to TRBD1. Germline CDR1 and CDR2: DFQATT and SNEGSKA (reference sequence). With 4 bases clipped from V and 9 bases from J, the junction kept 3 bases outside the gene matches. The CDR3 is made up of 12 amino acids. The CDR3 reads CSATDRGLEQFF. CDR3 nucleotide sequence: TGCAGTGCTACAGACAGGGGGCTTGAGCAGTTCTTC.

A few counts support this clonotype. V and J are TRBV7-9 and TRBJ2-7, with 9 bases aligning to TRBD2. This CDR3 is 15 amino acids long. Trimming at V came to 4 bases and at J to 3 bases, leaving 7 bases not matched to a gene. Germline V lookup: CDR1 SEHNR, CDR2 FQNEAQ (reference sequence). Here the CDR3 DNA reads TGTGCCAGCAGCTCTGGGGCTAGCGGGAACTACGAGCAGTACTTC. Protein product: CASSSGASGNYEQYF.

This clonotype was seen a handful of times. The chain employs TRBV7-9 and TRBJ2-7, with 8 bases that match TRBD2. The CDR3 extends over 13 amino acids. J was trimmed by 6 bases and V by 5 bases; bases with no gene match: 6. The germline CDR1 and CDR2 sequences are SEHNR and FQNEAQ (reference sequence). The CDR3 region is CASSGPGGSEQYF. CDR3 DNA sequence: TGTGCCAGCAGCGGTCCGGGAGGGAGCGAGCAGTACTTC. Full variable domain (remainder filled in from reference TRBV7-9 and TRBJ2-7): DTGVSQNPRHKITKRGQNVTFRCDPISEHNRLYWYRQTLGQGPEFLTYFQNEAQLEKSRLLSDRFSAERPKGSFSTLEIQRTEQGDSAMYLCASSGPGGSEQYFGPGTRLTVT.

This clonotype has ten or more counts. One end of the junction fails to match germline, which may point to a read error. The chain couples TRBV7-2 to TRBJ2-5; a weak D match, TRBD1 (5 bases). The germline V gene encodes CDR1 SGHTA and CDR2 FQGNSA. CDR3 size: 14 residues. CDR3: CASSLSRGGETQYF. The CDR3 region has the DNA TGTGCCAGTAGCTTAAGTAGGGGCGGAGAGACCCAGTACTTC.

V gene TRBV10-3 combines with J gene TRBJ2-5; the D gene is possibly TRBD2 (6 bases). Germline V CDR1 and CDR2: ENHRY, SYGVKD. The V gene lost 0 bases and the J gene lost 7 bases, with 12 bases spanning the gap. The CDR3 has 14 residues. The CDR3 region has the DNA TGTGCCATCAGTGAGTCGGGAACGGAGGGGACCCAGTACTTC. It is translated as CAISESGTEGTQYF.

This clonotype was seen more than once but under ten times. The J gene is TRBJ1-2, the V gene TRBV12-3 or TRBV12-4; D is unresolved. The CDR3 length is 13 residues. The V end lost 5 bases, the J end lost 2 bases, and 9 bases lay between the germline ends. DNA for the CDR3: TGTGCCAGCAGTCCGTCGGTAAACTATGGCTACACCTTC. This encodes CASSPSVNYGYTF.

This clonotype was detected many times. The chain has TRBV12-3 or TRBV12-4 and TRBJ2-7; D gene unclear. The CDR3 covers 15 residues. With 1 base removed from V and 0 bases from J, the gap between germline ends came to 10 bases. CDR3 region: CASSLDGPSSYEQYF. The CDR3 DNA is TGTGCCAGCAGTTTAGATGGGCCCAGCTCCTACGAGCAGTACTTC.

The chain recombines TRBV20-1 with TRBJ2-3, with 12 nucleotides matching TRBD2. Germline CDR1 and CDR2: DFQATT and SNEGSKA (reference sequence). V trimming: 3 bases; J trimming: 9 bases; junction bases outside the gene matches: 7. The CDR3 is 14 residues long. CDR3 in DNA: TGCAGTGCTAGTCTAGCGGGAGGGCAGGACACGCAGTATTTT. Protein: CSASLAGGQDTQYF.